These T cell receptor beta chains were read from a single sample in a study of blood T cell repertoires in COVID-19. Here immunoSEQ multiplex PCR was the method, and the copy in TCRdb shows in-frame clones only, minus some. The sample holds about 230,000 clones, roughly 80% seen once. The source material was peripheral blood. The receptors stem from a woman aged 80 or over with acute or convalescent COVID-19. The CDR3 runs from the conserved cysteine through the conserved F or W. The D gene is left open where the match is weak. Clone size is stated in some rows and not others, as once, few, many or a class when expanded.

v_gene	j_gene	abundance	d_gene	CDR3nt	CDR3aa
TRBV2	TRBJ2-1	NA	TRBD2	TGTGCCAGCAATGTAGATAGCGGGAGTGGGAATGAGCAGTTCTTC	CASNVDSGSGNEQFF
TRBV6-4	TRBJ1-1	NA	NA	TGTGCCAGCAGTAATAACAGGAACACTGAAGCTTTCTTT	CASSNNRNTEAFF
TRBV30	TRBJ1-1	NA	NA	TGTGCCTGGAGTGTACAGACAGACCTGAACACTGAAGCTTTCTTT	CAWSVQTDLNTEAFF
TRBV5-1	TRBJ1-5	NA	NA	TGCGCCAGCAGCTTAGCGGGGGACAGCAATCAGCCCCAGCATTTT	CASSLAGDSNQPQHF
TRBV12-3/TRBV12-4	TRBJ2-1	NA	TRBD1	TGTGCCAGCAGTCTAGGACAGGACGCTGAGCAGTTCTTC	CASSLGQDAEQFF
TRBV24-1	TRBJ2-1	NA	TRBD2	TGTGCCACCAGTCGGGCGGGGGGCCTGAATGAGCAGTTCTTC	CATSRAGGLNEQFF
TRBV5-1	TRBJ2-5	NA	TRBD1	TGCGCCAGCAACCAAGGACAGGGAGTTCCCCAGTACTTC	CASNQGQGVPQYF
TRBV5-1	TRBJ2-2	NA	TRBD1	TGCGCCAGCAGCAACCCGCGGGCAGGGGGCACCGGGGAGCTGTTTTTT	CASSNPRAGGTGELFF
TRBV29-1	TRBJ2-5	NA	NA	TGCAGCGCGACCATCAGCGGCAACCAAGAGACCCAGTACTTC	CSATISGNQETQYF
TRBV11-2	TRBJ2-1	NA	NA	TGTGCCAGCAGCCAAGCGGGCCTATCCTACAATGAGCAGTTCTTC	CASSQAGLSYNEQFF
TRBV24-1	TRBJ1-1	NA	NA	TGTGCCACCAGTGGGTCCGGACAGTCGAACACTGAAGCTTTCTTT	CATSGSGQSNTEAFF
TRBV15	TRBJ2-1	NA	TRBD1	TGTGCCACCAGCAGGGACAGGGGGTTTAATGAGCAGTTCTTC	CATSRDRGFNEQFF
TRBV12-5	TRBJ2-1	NA	TRBD1	TGTGCTAGTGGTCCCCCAGGGGGATGGCAGTTCTTC	CASGPPGGWQFF
TRBV6-5	TRBJ1-5	NA	NA	TGTGCCAGCATCCTCCAGGGTCAAGGGAATCAGCCCCAGCATTTT	CASILQGQGNQPQHF
TRBV9	TRBJ1-6	NA	NA	TGTGCCAGCAGCGTAGGGGCAGATAATTCACCCCTCCACTTT	CASSVGADNSPLHF
TRBV19	TRBJ1-2	NA	TRBD1	TGTGCCAGTAGTATTGCCAGGGGGAATTATGGCTACACCTTC	CASSIARGNYGYTF
TRBV6-5	TRBJ1-1	NA	NA	TGTGCCAGCAGTTACTCTTCGCGGAGCACTGAAGCTTTCTTT	CASSYSSRSTEAFF
TRBV2	TRBJ1-1	NA	NA	TGTGCCAGCAGGGCCGGAGGGAGTCCTGACGCTTTCTTT	CASRAGGSPDAFF
TRBV15	TRBJ2-5	few	NA	TGTGCCACCAGCAGAAATACAGGGCCCGAGACCCAGTACTTC	CATSRNTGPETQYF
TRBV11-2	TRBJ2-2	few	TRBD2	TGTGCCAGCAGCTTTGCGGGAGGGCCTGTTAGCACCGGGGAGCTGTTTTTT	CASSFAGGPVSTGELFF
TRBV6-2/TRBV6-3	TRBJ2-2	once	NA	TGTGCCAGCAGCCCACGGGGGGCGGGGAACACCGGGGAGCTGTTTTTT	CASSPRGAGNTGELFF
TRBV7-2	TRBJ1-1	once	TRBD1	TGTGCCAGCAGCTTAACAGGACAGGGGGGCACTGAAGCTTTCTTT	CASSLTGQGGTEAFF
TRBV7-9	TRBJ2-5	NA	TRBD1	TGTGCCAGCAGCAACCGACAGGGAAGTCGGGAAGAGACCCAGTACTTC	CASSNRQGSREETQYF
TRBV28	TRBJ1-2	NA	NA	TGTGCCAGCAGTTGGTCGCGGGACTATGGCTACACCTTC	CASSWSRDYGYTF
TRBV6-5	TRBJ1-2	NA	TRBD1	TGTGCCAGCAGTTGGGACAGGGACTATGGCTACACCTTC	CASSWDRDYGYTF
TRBV5-1	TRBJ2-7	NA	TRBD2	TGCGCCAGCAGCTTGGAGACTAGCGACTCTTCCTACGAGCAGTACTTC	CASSLETSDSSYEQYF
TRBV19	TRBJ1-6	NA	TRBD1	TGTGCCAGTAGTATCGATTGGACAGGAGAATCACCCCTCCACTTT	CASSIDWTGESPLHF
TRBV27	TRBJ1-6	few	NA	TGTGCCAGCAGTTTATCGGGCAGGGTGAACAATTCACCCCTCCACTTT	CASSLSGRVNNSPLHF
TRBV19	TRBJ1-6	NA	NA	TGTGCCAGTTCCCCCGAACGGGATTCACCCCTCCACTTT	CASSPERDSPLHF
TRBV29-1	TRBJ1-3	NA	NA	TGCAGCGTTGAAGAGGCAGGGTCACGCGCCATATATTTT	CSVEEAGSRAIYF
TRBV25-1	TRBJ1-2	NA	NA	TGTGCCAGCAGTGAAAAGGGGGACAAGAGACATTATGGCTACACCTTC	CASSEKGDKRHYGYTF
TRBV29-1	TRBJ1-4	NA	TRBD1	TGCAGCGTTGATAGGGACTACAGGGGGCAGACTAATGAAAAACTGTTTTTT	CSVDRDYRGQTNEKLFF
TRBV7-2	TRBJ1-4	NA	NA	TGTGCCAGCAGCGTTACAGGGGAAAAACTGTTTTTT	CASSVTGEKLFF
TRBV6-5	TRBJ1-6	NA	NA	TGTGCCAGCAGCGACACAGGGTTAGAGAATTCACCCCTCCACTTT	CASSDTGLENSPLHF
TRBV6-5	TRBJ2-5	NA	TRBD1	TGTGCCAGCACCCCGGGGGACAGGGAGGAGACCCAGTACTTC	CASTPGDREETQYF
TRBV19	TRBJ1-1	NA	TRBD1	TGTGCCAGTAGCCATATCCCGGGACAGGGGTGGACTGAAGCTTTCTTT	CASSHIPGQGWTEAFF
TRBV12-3/TRBV12-4	TRBJ1-2	NA	NA	TGTGCCAGCAGTCCTCCCGGCTATGGCTACACCTTC	CASSPPGYGYTF
TRBV18	TRBJ1-2	NA	NA	TGTGCCAGCTCACTGGCGAACCGGGAAGATGGCTACACCTTC	CASSLANREDGYTF
TRBV7-2	TRBJ1-5	NA	NA	TGTGCCAGCAGCTTAGAGGGCAGAGGGGGTAATCAGCCCCAGCATTTT	CASSLEGRGGNQPQHF
TRBV19	TRBJ2-1	NA	TRBD1	TGTGCCAGTAGTACTCGGACAGGTTTCTACAATGAGCAGTTCTTC	CASSTRTGFYNEQFF
TRBV3-1/TRBV3-2	TRBJ1-2	NA	NA	TGTGCCAGCAGCCAAGGGGTTGAGGGAGAGGCAAATGGCTACACCTTC	CASSQGVEGEANGYTF
TRBV28	TRBJ2-7	NA	TRBD2	TGTGCCAGCAGTTTAGGGGGAGGGACCTACGAGCAGTACTTC	CASSLGGGTYEQYF
TRBV5-6	TRBJ1-3	NA	NA	TGTGCCAGCAGCTTGACAGGTGATACGGGAAACACCATATATTTT	CASSLTGDTGNTIYF
TRBV6-6	TRBJ1-1	NA	NA	TGTGCCAGCAGTCAAGGGGGTCTACAGGCGGAAGCTTTCTTT	CASSQGGLQAEAFF
TRBV2	TRBJ1-2	NA	NA	TGTGCCAGCAGATCCCGCAGCGGCGGGGTCGGCTATGGCTACACCTTC	CASRSRSGGVGYGYTF